Below, 27 T cell receptor beta chains from the same sample are listed, as sequenced in a study of response to subunit inactivated influenza vaccine (dated by TCRdb to the late 2010s). The library relied on RT-PCR. The data were produced on an Illumina HiSeq 2500. TCRdb cleaned the public reads at Q25 with fastp, built clones with MiXCR and kept in-frame beta chains. Rows are unified per CDR3 protein, each entry keeping the most common DNA and genes. For this sample there are over 800,000 distinct CDR3 sequences; roughly 20% appear just once. Roughly 10% of the sample is taken by the ten largest. The specimen comprised PBMCs from blood, sampled more than 4 days after vaccination. Source of these receptors: a man aged 45-60 years who received an inactivated influenza vaccine. Donor details come from another sample of the same person, matched by shared clones.

The gene calls are TRBV5-6 and TRBJ1-2; 8 nucleotides agree with TRBD1. The CDR3 totals 15 residues. V lost 7 bases and J lost 6; bases outside the gene matches: 14. Germline V gives CDR1 SGHDT, CDR2 YYEEEE. The CDR3 here is CASRTLGSGGDGYTF. In nucleotides, the CDR3 is TGTGCCAGCCGAACTCTCGGTTCAGGGGGCGATGGCTACACCTTC.

The rearrangement links TRBV10-3 to TRBJ2-4; D is unclear. This CDR3 has 15 amino acids. Germline V gene lookup returns CDR1 ENHRY and CDR2 SYGVKD. V lost 0 bases and J lost 9, with 15 bases in between. The CDR3 DNA sequence: TGTGCCATCAGTGAGTCACCCGGGTTCGACGGCATTCAGTACTTC. This translates into CAISESPGFDGIQYF.

This clonotype was seen ten or more times. The chain recombines TRBV12-3 or TRBV12-4 with TRBJ2-2; D is ambiguous. V was cut by 5 bases and J by 1 base, with 8 bases left in between. CDR3 length equals 14 residues. The CDR3 DNA is TGTGCCAGCAGTCGGACGGTGAACACCGGGGAGCTGTTTTTT. Translation: CASSRTVNTGELFF.

This clonotype was seen many times. This rearrangement joins TRBV12-3 or TRBV12-4 to TRBJ2-2; D ambiguous. Trimming removed 6 bases from V and 0 bases from J, with 11 bases in between. The CDR3 is 15 residues long. The chain's CDR3 is CASSIRTTNTGELFF. The DNA of the CDR3 is TGTGCCAGCAGCATCCGGACGACGAACACCGGGGAGCTGTTTTTT.

The chain couples TRBV11-2 to TRBJ2-1; TRBD2 matches at 10 bases. V trimming: 2 bases; J trimming: 3 bases; junction bases outside the gene matches: 7. This CDR3 region has 17 residues. CDR1 SGHAT and CDR2 FQNNGV come from the germline V gene. CDR3 in DNA: TGTGCCAGCAGCTTATCCGCTAGCGGGAGCTTCTACAATGAGCAGTTCTTC. Translated: CASSLSASGSFYNEQFF.

This chain uses TRBV7-3 with TRBJ2-1; 8 nucleotides line up with TRBD2. V lost 7 bases to trimming and J lost 6 bases; unmatched junction nucleotides: 5. The CDR3 consists of 13 residues. Germline V gene data show CDR1 as SGHTA and CDR2 as FQGTGA. CDR3 sequence reads: CASMASGSNEQFF. The CDR3 nucleotides are TGTGCCAGCATGGCAAGCGGGAGCAATGAGCAGTTCTTC.

Many counts were recorded for this clonotype. Written as DNA, the CDR3 is TGTGCCTCTACCCCTAGCGGCTCCTACAATGAGCAGTTCTTC. It codes for CASTPSGSYNEQFF. The rearrangement joins TRBV10-3 to TRBJ2-1, with 7 bases matching TRBD2. This CDR3 region has 14 residues. The germline gives CDR1 ENHRY, CDR2 SYGVKD. V gave up 11 bases and J gave up 0 bases; unmatched junction bases: 7.

This clonotype was seen a handful of times. V usage is TRBV24-1 and J usage is TRBJ2-3; D gene unclear. Germline V lookup: CDR1 KGHDR, CDR2 SFDVKD. The CDR3 covers 13 residues. Trimming removed 1 base from V and 6 bases from J, with 7 bases in between. The CDR3 loop reads CATSDFVGDTQYF. CDR3 bases: TGTGCCACCAGTGATTTCGTAGGGGATACGCAGTATTTT.

This clonotype was found a few times. This chain uses TRBV2 with TRBJ2-1; either TRBD1 or TRBD2 may fit D (5 bases each). Germline V gives CDR1 SNHLY, CDR2 FYNNEI. V was clipped by 5 bases and J by 10 bases, with 18 bases between them. The CDR3 contains 14 residues. The CDR3, as DNA: TGTGCCAGCAGTAGCCGGACTGGGACCAACGAGCAGTTCTTC. It codes for CASSSRTGTNEQFF.

This clonotype appeared a few times. The rearrangement links TRBV10-3 to TRBJ2-1; 8 nucleotides align to TRBD2. This CDR3 region has 21 residues. The V gene end was trimmed by 4 bases and the J gene end by 2 bases; junction bases not matched to a gene: 22. Germline lookup yields CDR1 ENHRY and CDR2 SYGVKD. CDR3 in amino acids: CAISGSIEGLYDGRAYNEQFF. The CDR3 DNA is TGTGCCATCAGTGGATCTATTGAAGGCCTATACGACGGGAGGGCCTACAATGAGCAGTTCTTC.

A few counts support this clonotype. The chain uses TRBV4-1 and TRBJ1-2, with D possibly TRBD1 on 6 matching bases. Germline loops: CDR1 MGHRA, CDR2 YSYEKL. Trimming removed 1 base at V and 6 bases at J, with 9 bases between. CDR3 size: 13 residues. CDR3 sequence: CASSQVKGDGYTF. The CDR3 nucleotides are TGCGCCAGCAGCCAAGTGAAGGGGGATGGCTACACCTTC.

This chain uses TRBV7-2 with TRBJ2-7; 8 bases line up with TRBD2. CDR1 and CDR2 (germline): SGHTA, FQGNSA. The CDR3 totals 13 residues. V lost 1 base to trimming and J lost 9 bases; unmatched junction nucleotides: 5. This CDR3 is CASSLERESAQYF. The DNA for the CDR3 is TGTGCCAGCAGCTTAGAGCGGGAGTCGGCGCAGTACTTC.

The chain links TRBV10-1 to TRBJ2-2; D is unclear. Germline loops: CDR1 WNHNN, CDR2 SYGVQD (reference sequence). Trimming took off 8 bases at V and 1 base at J, with 17 bases between the two ends. The CDR3 contains 16 residues. DNA of the CDR3: TGCGCCAGCGGCCCATTCCTACTCATGAACACCGGGGAGCTGTTTTTT. Residues: CASGPFLLMNTGELFF.

This clonotype occurred a few times. The V and J genes are TRBV10-1 and TRBJ2-5, with 11 bases lining up with TRBD2. The CDR3 loop spans 15 amino acids. Per the germline V gene, CDR1 is WNHNN and CDR2 is SYGVQD (reference sequence). Trimming took 3 bases from V and 3 from J; bases not matched to a gene: 3. In nucleotides, the CDR3 is TGCGCCAGCAGTGAAACTAGCGGGGGAGAAGAGACCCAGTACTTC. Translated: CASSETSGGEETQYF.

This clonotype was counted a few times. The chain is built from TRBV5-1 and TRBJ2-7; weak D call: TRBD1 (5 bases). The CDR3 has 13 residues. Germline assignment: CDR1 SGHRS and CDR2 YFSETQ. Trimming took 5 bases from V and 0 from J, leaving 9 bases between them. The CDR3 region is CASRDMSSYEQYF. The CDR3 DNA is TGCGCCAGCAGGGACATGAGCTCCTACGAGCAGTACTTC.

This clonotype was detected only a few times. The J gene is TRBJ1-5, the V gene TRBV4-3, with D possibly TRBD1 on 6 matching bases. CDR3 length: 15 residues. Germline V gene lookup returns CDR1 LGHNA and CDR2 YSLEER. Trimming took off 0 bases at V and 9 bases at J, with 15 bases between the two ends. The CDR3 spells CASSQDVLNRAPQHF. As DNA, the CDR3 is TGCGCCAGCAGCCAAGATGTGCTGAACAGGGCGCCCCAGCATTTT.

In its sample, this clonotype was seen many times. The V and J genes are TRBV10-3 and TRBJ2-2; possible D gene TRBD1, 6 bases. Trimming stripped 3 bases from V and 5 bases from J, with 10 bases between. CDR1 ENHRY and CDR2 SYGVKD come from the germline V gene. This CDR3 is built from 14 residues. The CDR3 DNA reads TGTGCCATCAGTGACACAGGGCGGACCGGGGAGCTGTTTTTT. It is translated as CAISDTGRTGELFF.

This clonotype was observed at least ten times. This chain connects TRBV12-3 or TRBV12-4 to TRBJ2-7; unclear D gene. The CDR3 spans 13 residues. Trimming removed 5 bases from V and 0 bases from J, with 8 bases in between. The CDR3 reads CASSPPGSYEQYF. The CDR3 DNA follows: TGTGCCAGCAGTCCGCCCGGCTCCTACGAGCAGTACTTC.

This clonotype was observed a handful of times. V usage is TRBV6-1 and J usage is TRBJ2-3; TRBD1 matches 9 bases. Losses at the gene ends were 5 bases for V and 6 bases for J; bases not matched to a gene: 3. The CDR3 is 13 amino acids. Germline V gene sequence: CDR1 MNHNS, CDR2 SASEGT. Here the CDR3 reads CASSTGTGDTQYF. CDR3 bases: TGTGCCAGCAGTACCGGGACAGGGGATACGCAGTATTTT.

Many counts were recorded for this clonotype. V is TRBV25-1 and J is TRBJ2-7; D not certain. Germline values: CDR1 MGHDK, CDR2 SYGVNS. V gave up 4 bases and J gave up 6 bases, with 7 bases separating them. This CDR3 spans 11 amino acids. Here the CDR3 DNA reads TGTGCCAGCAGTGGACGCGGCGAGCAGTACTTC. Encoded protein: CASSGRGEQYF.

The chain carries TRBV11-2 and TRBJ2-5; 8 nucleotides align to TRBD1. The CDR3 contains 14 residues. V lost 0 bases and J lost 7; bases outside the gene matches: 4. The V gene's germline CDR1 is SGHAT and CDR2 FQNNGV. The CDR3 spells CASSLDLGQGTQYF. Written as DNA, the CDR3 is TGTGCCAGCAGCTTAGATTTAGGACAGGGGACCCAGTACTTC. The entire variable domain, with the rest obtained from reference TRBV11-2 and TRBJ2-5, is as follows: EAGVAQSPRYKIIEKRQSVAFWCNPISGHATLYWYQQILGQGPKLLIQFQNNGVVDDSQLPKDRFSAERLKGVDSTLKIQPAKLEDSAVYLCASSLDLGQGTQYFGPGTRLLVL.

The J gene is TRBJ2-1, the V gene TRBV7-8; 14 nucleotides match TRBD2. There are 17 residues in the CDR3. With V trimmed by 5 bases and J by 9 bases, 12 bases remained unmatched. Germline lookup yields CDR1 SGHVS and CDR2 FQNEAQ. The CDR3: CASSISRLAGGLGEQFF. Written as DNA, the CDR3 is TGTGCCAGCAGCATTTCGCGACTAGCGGGAGGGCTCGGTGAGCAGTTCTTC.

V usage is TRBV6-2 or TRBV6-3 and J usage is TRBJ2-2, with D unresolved. The CDR3 contains 16 residues. Germline V gives CDR1 MNHEY, CDR2 SVGEGT. V was cut by 7 bases and J by 1 base, with 16 bases left in between. The CDR3, as DNA: TGTGCCAGCAATAGCCCCGCCGGAAAGAACACCGGGGAGCTGTTTTTT. As protein: CASNSPAGKNTGELFF.

In its sample, this clonotype was seen a few times. The chain carries TRBV6-2 or TRBV6-3 and TRBJ2-3; TRBD2 matches 12 bases. V lost 7 bases to trimming and J lost 2 bases; unmatched junction nucleotides: 4. The germline V gene has CDR1 MNHEY and CDR2 SVGEGT. CDR3 length: 15 residues. The CDR3 loop is CASTRLAGVTDTQYF. The DNA for the CDR3 is TGTGCCAGCACCAGACTAGCGGGGGTCACAGATACGCAGTATTTT.

As to this clonotype: An end of the junction does not agree with germline; a read error may underlie this. This chain joins TRBV11-2 and TRBJ2-7; D is perhaps TRBD2 (5 bases). Germline-derived CDR1 and CDR2 are SGHAT and FQNNGV. This CDR3 is built from 15 residues. For the CDR3, the DNA is TGTACCAGCAGCCCCGTCGGCGGGTTGACCTACGAGCAGTACTTC. Translating it yields CTSSPVGGLTYEQYF. The full variable domain, rest sourced from reference TRBV11-2 and TRBJ2-7, is EAGVAQSPRYKIIEKRQSVAFWCNPISGHATLYWYQQILGQGPKLLIQFQNNGVVDDSQLPKDRFSAERLKGVDSTLKIQPAKLEDSAVYLCTSSPVGGLTYEQYFGPGTRLTVT.

This sequence joins TRBV12-3 or TRBV12-4 and TRBJ2-5, with no clear D. The length of the CDR3 is 14 residues. The V gene lost 5 bases and the J gene lost 4 bases, with 14 bases spanning the gap. The CDR3 nucleotides are TGTGCCAGCAGTGTCCTGACTCGAGCAGAGACCCAGTACTTC. Protein sequence: CASSVLTRAETQYF.

Worth noting for this clonotype: A read error may account for a junction end that differs from germline. The chain combines TRBV20-1 with TRBJ1-5, with D tentatively TRBD1 (6 bases). The CDR3 loop spans 15 amino acids. From germline, CDR1 is DFQATT and CDR2 SNEGSKA (reference sequence). The CDR3 here is CSAREGTTLNQPEHF. Written as DNA, the CDR3 is TGCAGTGCTAGAGAAGGGACAACCCTTAATCAGCCCGAGCATTTT.